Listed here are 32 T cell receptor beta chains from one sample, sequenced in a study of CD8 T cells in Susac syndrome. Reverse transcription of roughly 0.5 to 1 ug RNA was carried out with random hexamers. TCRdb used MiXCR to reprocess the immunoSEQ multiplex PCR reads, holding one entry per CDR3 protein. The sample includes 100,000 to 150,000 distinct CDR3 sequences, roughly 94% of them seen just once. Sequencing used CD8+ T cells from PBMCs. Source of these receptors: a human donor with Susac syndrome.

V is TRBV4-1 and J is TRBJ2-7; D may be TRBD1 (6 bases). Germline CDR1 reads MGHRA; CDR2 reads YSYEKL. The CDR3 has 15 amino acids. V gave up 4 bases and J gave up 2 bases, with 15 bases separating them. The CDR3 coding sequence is TGCGCCAGCAGCCTCCTTAGACAGGAAGCCTACGAGCAGTACTTC. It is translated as CASSLLRQEAYEQYF.

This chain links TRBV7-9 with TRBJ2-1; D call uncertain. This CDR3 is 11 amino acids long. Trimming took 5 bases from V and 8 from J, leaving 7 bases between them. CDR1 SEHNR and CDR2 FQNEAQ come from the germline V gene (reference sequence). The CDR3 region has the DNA TGTGCCAGCAGCCCCTTACATGAGCAGTTCTTC. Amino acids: CASSPLHEQFF.

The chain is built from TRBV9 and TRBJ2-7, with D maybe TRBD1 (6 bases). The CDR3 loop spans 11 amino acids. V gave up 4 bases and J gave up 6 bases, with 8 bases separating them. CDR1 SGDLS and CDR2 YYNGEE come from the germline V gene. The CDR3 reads CASSQGLEQYF. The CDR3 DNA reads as TGTGCCAGCAGCCAGGGGCTCGAGCAGTACTTC.

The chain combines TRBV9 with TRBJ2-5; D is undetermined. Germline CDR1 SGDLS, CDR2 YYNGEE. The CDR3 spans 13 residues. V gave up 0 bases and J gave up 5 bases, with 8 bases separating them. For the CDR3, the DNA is TGTGCCAGCAGCGTAGGGGGTGAGGAGACCCAGTACTTC. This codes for CASSVGGEETQYF.

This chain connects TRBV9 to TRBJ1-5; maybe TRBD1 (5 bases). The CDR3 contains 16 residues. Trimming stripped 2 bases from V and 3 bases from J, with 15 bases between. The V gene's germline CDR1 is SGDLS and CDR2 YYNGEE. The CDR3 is CASSVVVRVTNQPQHF. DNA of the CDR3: TGTGCCAGCAGCGTGGTTGTCAGGGTTACCAATCAGCCCCAGCATTTT.

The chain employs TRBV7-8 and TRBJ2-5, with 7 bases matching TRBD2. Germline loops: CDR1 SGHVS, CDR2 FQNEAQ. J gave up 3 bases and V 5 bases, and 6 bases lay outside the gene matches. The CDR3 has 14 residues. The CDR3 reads CASSLIGTKETQYF. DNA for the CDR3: TGTGCCAGCAGCCTCATAGGGACTAAAGAGACCCAGTACTTC.

The DNA for the CDR3 is TGCGCCAGCAGCCCGGGACAGGGACGGGAGCAAGAGACCCAGTACTTC. Translated, it gives CASSPGQGREQETQYF. V usage is TRBV4-3 and J usage is TRBJ2-5; 9 nucleotides line up with TRBD1. The CDR3 extends over 16 amino acids. V lost 4 bases and J lost 2; bases outside the gene matches: 8. Germline CDR1 and CDR2: LGHNA and YSLEER.

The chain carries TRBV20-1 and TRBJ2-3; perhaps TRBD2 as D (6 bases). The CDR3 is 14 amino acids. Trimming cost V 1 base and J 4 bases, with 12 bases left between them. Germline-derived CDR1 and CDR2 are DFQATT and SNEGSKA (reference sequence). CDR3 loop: CSARGEAGSDTQYF. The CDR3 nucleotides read TGCAGTGCTAGAGGCGAAGCGGGTTCAGATACGCAGTATTTT.

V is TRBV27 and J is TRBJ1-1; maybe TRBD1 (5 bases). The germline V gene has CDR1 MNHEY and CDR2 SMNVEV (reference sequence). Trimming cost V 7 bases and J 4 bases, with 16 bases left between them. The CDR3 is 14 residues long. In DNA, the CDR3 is TGTGCCAGCACCTATGGGGCGGGAAGCACTGAAGCTTTCTTT. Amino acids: CASTYGAGSTEAFF.

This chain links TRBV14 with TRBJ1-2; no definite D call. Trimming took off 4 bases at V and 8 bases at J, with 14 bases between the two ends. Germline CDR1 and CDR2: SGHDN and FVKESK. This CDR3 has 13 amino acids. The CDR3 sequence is CASSPSWGGGYTF. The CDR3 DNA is TGTGCCAGCAGCCCAAGTTGGGGAGGCGGCTACACCTTC. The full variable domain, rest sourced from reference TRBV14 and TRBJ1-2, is EAGVTQFPSHSVIEKGQTVTLRCDPISGHDNLYWYRRVMGKEIKFLLHFVKESKQDESGMPNNRFLAERTGGTYSTLKVQPAELEDSGVYFCASSPSWGGGYTFGSGTRLTVV.

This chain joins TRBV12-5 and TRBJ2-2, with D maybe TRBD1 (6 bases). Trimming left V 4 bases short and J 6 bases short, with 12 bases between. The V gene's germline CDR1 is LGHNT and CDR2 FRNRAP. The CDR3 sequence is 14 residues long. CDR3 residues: CASGSRQAPGELFF. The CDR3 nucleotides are TGTGCTAGTGGTTCCCGACAGGCACCCGGGGAGCTGTTTTTT.

In DNA form, the CDR3 reads TGCGCCAGCAGCCTCACTAGCGGGGGAACCTACGAGCAGTACTTC. As protein: CASSLTSGGTYEQYF. V is TRBV4-3 and J is TRBJ2-7; 11 positions match TRBD2. CDR3 length: 15 residues. V lost 4 bases and J lost 2; bases outside the gene matches: 4. Germline CDR1 LGHNA, CDR2 YSLEER.

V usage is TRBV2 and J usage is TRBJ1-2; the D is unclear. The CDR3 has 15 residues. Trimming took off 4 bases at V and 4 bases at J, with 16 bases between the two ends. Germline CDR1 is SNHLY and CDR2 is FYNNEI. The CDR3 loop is CASSGTTTNGYGYTF. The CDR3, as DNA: TGTGCCAGCAGTGGGACGACAACTAACGGCTATGGCTACACCTTC. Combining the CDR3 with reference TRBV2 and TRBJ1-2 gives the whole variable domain EPEVTQTPSHQVTQMGQEVILRCVPISNHLYFYWYRQILGQKVEFLVSFYNNEISEKSEIFDDQFSVERPDGSNFTLKIRSTKLEDSAMYFCASSGTTTNGYGYTFGSGTRLTVV.

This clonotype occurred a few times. CDR3 sequence (DNA): TGCAGCGGGCTTTTGGGGGGGACCGGGGAGCTGTTTTTT. Its translation is CSGLLGGTGELFF. The gene calls are TRBV29-1 and TRBJ2-2; 7 positions match TRBD2. In germline, CDR1 is SQVTM, CDR2 ANQGSEA. V lost 7 bases to trimming and J lost 5 bases; unmatched junction nucleotides: 7. There are 13 residues in the CDR3.

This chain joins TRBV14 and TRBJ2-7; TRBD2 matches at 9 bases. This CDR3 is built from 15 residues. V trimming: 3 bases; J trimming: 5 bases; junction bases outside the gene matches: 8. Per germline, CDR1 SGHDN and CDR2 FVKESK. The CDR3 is CASSHPLAGKDEQYF. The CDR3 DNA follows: TGTGCCAGCAGCCACCCACTAGCGGGTAAGGACGAGCAGTACTTC.

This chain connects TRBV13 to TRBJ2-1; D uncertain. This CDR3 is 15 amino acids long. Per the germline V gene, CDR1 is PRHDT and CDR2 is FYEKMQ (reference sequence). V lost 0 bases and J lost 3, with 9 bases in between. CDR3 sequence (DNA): TGTGCCAGCAGCTTAGGAACACTACGCTACAATGAGCAGTTCTTC. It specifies CASSLGTLRYNEQFF.

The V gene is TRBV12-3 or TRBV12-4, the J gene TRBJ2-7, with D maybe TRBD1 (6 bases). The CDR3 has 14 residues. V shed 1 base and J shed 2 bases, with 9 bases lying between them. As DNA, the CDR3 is TGTGCCAGCAGTTTAGGAGGACAGCCCTACGAGCAGTACTTC. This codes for CASSLGGQPYEQYF.

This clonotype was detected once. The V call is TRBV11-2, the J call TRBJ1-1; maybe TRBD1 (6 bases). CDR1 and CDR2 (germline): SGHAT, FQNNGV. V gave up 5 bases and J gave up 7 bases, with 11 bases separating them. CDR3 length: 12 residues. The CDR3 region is CASSHREDEAFF. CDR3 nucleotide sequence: TGTGCCAGCAGCCACAGGGAGGATGAAGCTTTCTTT.

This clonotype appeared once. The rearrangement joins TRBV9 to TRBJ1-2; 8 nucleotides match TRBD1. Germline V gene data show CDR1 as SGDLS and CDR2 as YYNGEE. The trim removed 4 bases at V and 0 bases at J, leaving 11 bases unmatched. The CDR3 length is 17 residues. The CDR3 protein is CASSLTGVLPANYGYTF. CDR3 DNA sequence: TGTGCCAGCAGCCTGACAGGGGTCTTGCCGGCTAACTATGGCTACACCTTC. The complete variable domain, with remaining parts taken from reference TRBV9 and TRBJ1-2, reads DSGVTQTPKHLITATGQRVTLRCSPRSGDLSVYWYQQSLDQGLQFLIQYYNGEERAKGNILERFSAQQFPDLHSELNLSSLELGDSALYFCASSLTGVLPANYGYTFGSGTRLTVV.

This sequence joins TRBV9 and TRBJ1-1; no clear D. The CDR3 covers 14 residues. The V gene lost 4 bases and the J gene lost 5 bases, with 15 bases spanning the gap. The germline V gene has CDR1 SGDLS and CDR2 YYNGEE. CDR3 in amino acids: CASSPTIIRTEAFF. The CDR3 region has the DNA TGTGCCAGCAGCCCGACGATAATACGAACTGAAGCTTTCTTT.

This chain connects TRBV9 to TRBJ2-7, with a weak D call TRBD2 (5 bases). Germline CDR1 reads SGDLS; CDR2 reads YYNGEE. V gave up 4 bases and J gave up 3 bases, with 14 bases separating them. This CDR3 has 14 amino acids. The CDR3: CASSPRAEYYEQYF. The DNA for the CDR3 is TGTGCCAGCAGCCCGCGGGCAGAATACTACGAGCAGTACTTC.

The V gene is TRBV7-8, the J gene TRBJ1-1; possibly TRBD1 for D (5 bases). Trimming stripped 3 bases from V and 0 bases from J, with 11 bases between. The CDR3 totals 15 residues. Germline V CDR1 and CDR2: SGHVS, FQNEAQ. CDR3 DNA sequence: TGTGCCAGCAGCTTGGGGCAAAATTTGAACACTGAAGCTTTCTTT. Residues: CASSLGQNLNTEAFF.

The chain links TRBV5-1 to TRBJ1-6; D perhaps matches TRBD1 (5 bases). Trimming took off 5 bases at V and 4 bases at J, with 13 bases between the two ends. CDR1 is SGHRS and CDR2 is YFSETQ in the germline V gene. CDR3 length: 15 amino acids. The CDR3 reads CASRQDSRYNSPLHF. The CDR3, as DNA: TGCGCCAGCAGACAGGACTCACGGTATAATTCACCCCTCCACTTT.

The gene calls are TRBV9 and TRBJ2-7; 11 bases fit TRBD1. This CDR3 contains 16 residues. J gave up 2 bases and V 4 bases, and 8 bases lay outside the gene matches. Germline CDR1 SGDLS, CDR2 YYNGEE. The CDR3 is CASSPRDRGGPYEQYF. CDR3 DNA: TGTGCCAGCAGCCCTCGGGACAGGGGGGGTCCCTACGAGCAGTACTTC. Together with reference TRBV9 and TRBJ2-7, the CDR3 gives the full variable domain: DSGVTQTPKHLITATGQRVTLRCSPRSGDLSVYWYQQSLDQGLQFLIQYYNGEERAKGNILERFSAQQFPDLHSELNLSSLELGDSALYFCASSPRDRGGPYEQYFGPGTRLTVT.

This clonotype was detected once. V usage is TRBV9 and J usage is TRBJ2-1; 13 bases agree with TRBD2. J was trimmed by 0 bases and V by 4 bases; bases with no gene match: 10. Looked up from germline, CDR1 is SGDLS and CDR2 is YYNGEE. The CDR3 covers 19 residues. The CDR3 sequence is CASSLGTSGDKSSYNEQFF. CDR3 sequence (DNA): TGTGCCAGCAGCCTCGGGACTAGCGGGGATAAGAGCTCCTACAATGAGCAGTTCTTC. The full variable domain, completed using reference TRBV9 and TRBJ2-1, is DSGVTQTPKHLITATGQRVTLRCSPRSGDLSVYWYQQSLDQGLQFLIQYYNGEERAKGNILERFSAQQFPDLHSELNLSSLELGDSALYFCASSLGTSGDKSSYNEQFFGPGTRLTVL.

The CDR3 here is CASGPWTSSYEQYF. In DNA form, the CDR3 reads TGTGCTAGTGGTCCTTGGACATCTTCCTACGAGCAGTACTTC. This chain links TRBV12-5 with TRBJ2-7; the D gene is possibly TRBD1 (5 bases). The CDR3 is 14 residues long. Germline CDR1 LGHNT, CDR2 FRNRAP. Trimming left V 5 bases short and J 1 base short, with 12 bases between. Supplemented by reference TRBV12-5 and TRBJ2-7, the full variable domain reads DARVTQTPRHKVTEMGQEVTMRCQPILGHNTVFWYRQTMMQGLELLAYFRNRAPLDDSGMPKDRFSAEMPDATLATLKIQPSEPRDSAVYFCASGPWTSSYEQYFGPGTRLTVT.

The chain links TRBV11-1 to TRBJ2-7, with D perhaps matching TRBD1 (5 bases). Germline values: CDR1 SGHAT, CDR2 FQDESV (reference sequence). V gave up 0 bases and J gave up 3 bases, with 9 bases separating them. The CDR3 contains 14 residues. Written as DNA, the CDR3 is TGTGCCAGCAGCTTAGCCAGGGAAAGCTACGAGCAGTACTTC. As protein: CASSLARESYEQYF.

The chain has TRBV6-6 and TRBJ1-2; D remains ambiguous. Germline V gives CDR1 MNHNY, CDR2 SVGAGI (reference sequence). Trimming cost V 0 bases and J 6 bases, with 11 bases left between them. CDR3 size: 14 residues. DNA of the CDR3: TGTGCCAGCAGTTACTCGATAGGGCGGAATGGCTACACCTTC. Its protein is CASSYSIGRNGYTF.

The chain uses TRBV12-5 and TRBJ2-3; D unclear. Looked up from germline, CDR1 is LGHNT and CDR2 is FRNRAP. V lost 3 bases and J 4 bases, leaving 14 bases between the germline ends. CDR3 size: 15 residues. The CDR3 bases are TGTGCTAGTGGTTTCCCCCCCGGAGCTCCAGATACGCAGTATTTT. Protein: CASGFPPGAPDTQYF.

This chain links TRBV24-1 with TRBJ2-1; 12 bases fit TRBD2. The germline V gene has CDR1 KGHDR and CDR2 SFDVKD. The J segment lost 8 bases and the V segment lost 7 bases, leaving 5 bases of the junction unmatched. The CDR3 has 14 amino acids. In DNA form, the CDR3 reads TGTGCCACCAGCTCTAGCGGGGGGGCGGATGAGCAGTTCTTC. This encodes CATSSSGGADEQFF.

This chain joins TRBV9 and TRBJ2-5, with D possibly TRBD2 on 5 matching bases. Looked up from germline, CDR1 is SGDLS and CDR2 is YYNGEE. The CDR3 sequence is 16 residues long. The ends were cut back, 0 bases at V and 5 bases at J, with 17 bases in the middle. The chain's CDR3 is CASSVEAVRRGETQYF. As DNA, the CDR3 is TGTGCCAGCAGCGTAGAGGCAGTCCGCCGAGGGGAGACCCAGTACTTC.

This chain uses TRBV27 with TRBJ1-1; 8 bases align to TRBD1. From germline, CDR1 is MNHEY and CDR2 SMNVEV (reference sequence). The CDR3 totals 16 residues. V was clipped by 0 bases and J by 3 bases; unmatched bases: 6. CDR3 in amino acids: CASSLSRTGTHTEAFF. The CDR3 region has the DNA TGTGCCAGCAGTTTATCGAGGACAGGGACGCACACTGAAGCTTTCTTT.